The rows below give T cell receptor beta chains drawn from one sample of a study of blood T cell repertoires in COVID-19. The protocol was immunoSEQ multiplex PCR, while the TCRdb copy is restricted to in-frame clones and leaves out a portion. The data contain fewer than 250,000 clones, around 85% of them singletons. The sequenced material came from PBMCs or T cells enriched from blood (not recorded which). Receptors originate from a woman in her 30s who had recovered from COVID-19. Each CDR3 is given with its conserved first and last residue. D genes are given only for firm matches. The size entry is marked missing in some rows and otherwise reads once, few, many or a size class.

size: .; J: TRBJ2-3; V: TRBV28; D: TRBD2; CDR3: CASKMAGGSTDTQYF; DNA: TGTGCCAGCAAGATGGCGGGAGGTAGCACAGATACGCAGTATTTT
size: .; J: TRBJ1-3; V: TRBV29-1; D: TRBD1; CDR3: CSASTGVGNTIYF; DNA: TGCAGCGCGAGTACAGGGGTCGGAAACACCATATATTTT
size: .; J: TRBJ2-5; V: TRBV2; D: TRBD2; CDR3: CASSPPPGSGGPLGETQYF; DNA: TGTGCCAGCAGTCCGCCCCCCGGGAGCGGGGGGCCCCTCGGGGAGACCCAGTACTTC
size: .; J: TRBJ1-3; V: TRBV7-9; D: .; CDR3: CASRSGAGNTIYF; DNA: TGTGCCAGCAGGTCAGGGGCTGGAAACACCATATATTTT
size: .; J: TRBJ2-6; V: TRBV10-3; D: TRBD1; CDR3: CAITPQGAGANVLTF; DNA: TGTGCCATCACCCCGCAGGGGGCTGGGGCCAACGTCCTGACTTTC
size: .; J: TRBJ2-3; V: TRBV2; D: TRBD2; CDR3: CASNDGGTTDTQYF; DNA: TGTGCCAGCAATGACGGGGGGACCACAGATACGCAGTATTTT
size: .; J: TRBJ1-4; V: TRBV5-1; D: TRBD1; CDR3: CASSLAETGGHEKLFF; DNA: TGCGCCAGCAGCTTGGCCGAGACAGGGGGCCATGAAAAACTGTTTTTT
size: .; J: TRBJ2-5; V: TRBV18; D: .; CDR3: CASSPSEETQYF; DNA: TGTGCCAGCTCACCATCGGAAGAGACCCAGTACTTC
size: .; J: TRBJ1-6; V: TRBV28; D: .; CDR3: CASSLSRRGSGSPLHF; DNA: TGTGCCAGCAGTCTCTCAAGAAGGGGAAGTGGCTCACCCCTCCACTTT
size: .; J: TRBJ2-3; V: TRBV18; D: TRBD2; CDR3: CASSPLAGGPTDTQYF; DNA: TGTGCCAGCTCACCCCTAGCGGGGGGACCCACAGATACGCAGTATTTT
size: .; J: TRBJ1-1; V: TRBV5-1; D: .; CDR3: CASSLRGGPEAFF; DNA: TGCGCCAGCAGCTTGAGGGGGGGACCTGAAGCTTTCTTT
size: .; J: TRBJ2-7; V: TRBV4-2; D: TRBD1; CDR3: CASSHAGGTGSYEQYF; DNA: TGTGCCAGCAGTCACGCCGGAGGGACAGGGTCATACGAGCAGTACTTC
size: .; J: TRBJ2-5; V: TRBV19; D: .; CDR3: CASSSETQYF; DNA: TGTGCCAGTAGTTCGGAGACCCAGTACTTC
size: .; J: TRBJ2-1; V: TRBV20-1; D: .; CDR3: CSARDINEQFF; DNA: TGCAGTGCTAGAGATATCAATGAGCAGTTCTTC
size: once; J: TRBJ1-1; V: TRBV7-3; D: .; CDR3: CASSPWGENTEAFF; DNA: TGTGCCAGCAGCCCATGGGGGGAAAACACTGAAGCTTTCTTT
size: .; J: TRBJ1-1; V: TRBV29-1; D: TRBD1; CDR3: CSGQGNTEAFF; DNA: TGCAGCGGACAGGGAAACACTGAAGCTTTCTTT
size: once; J: TRBJ2-7; V: TRBV21-1; D: .; CDR3: CASSDPTGAGSYEQYF; DNA: TGTGCCAGCAGCGACCCGACAGGGGCCGGTTCCTACGAGCAGTACTTC